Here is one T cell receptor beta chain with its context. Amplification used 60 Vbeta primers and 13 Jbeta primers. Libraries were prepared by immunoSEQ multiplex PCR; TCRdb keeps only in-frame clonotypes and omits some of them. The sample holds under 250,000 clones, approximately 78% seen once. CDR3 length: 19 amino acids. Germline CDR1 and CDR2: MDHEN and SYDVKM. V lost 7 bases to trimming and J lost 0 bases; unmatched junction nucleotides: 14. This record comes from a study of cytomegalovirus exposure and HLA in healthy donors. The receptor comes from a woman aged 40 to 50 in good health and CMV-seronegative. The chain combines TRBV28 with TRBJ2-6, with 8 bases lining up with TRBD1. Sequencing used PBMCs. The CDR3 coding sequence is TGTGCCAGCAACCCCCTTGGCGGGACAGGTTTCTCTGGGGCCAACGTCCTGACTTTC. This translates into CASNPLGGTGFSGANVLTF.